This T cell receptor beta chain was identified during a study of blood T cell repertoires in COVID-19. Participants' reported clinical history set cohort assignment. Two negative PCRs, clearance, or symptom resolution characterized the recovered Cohort 3 donors. CDR1 is LNHDA, CDR2 SQIVND, per germline (reference sequence). V trimming: 8 bases; J trimming: 2 bases; junction bases outside the gene matches: 14. The CDR3 runs 19 residues. How the authors handled the data: The assay estimated nucleated cells by amplifying reference gene primers. This table comes from immunoSEQ multiplex PCR, and its TCRdb copy is limited to in-frame clones, with some not included. V and J calls and clone size come straight from that table; D and trimming were deduced from the DNA. The sample holds approximately 130,000 clones, 75% to 90% seen once.

This receptor was taken from a man aged 25-40 years who had recovered from COVID-19. J is TRBJ2-2 and V is TRBV19; TRBD2 matches at 13 bases. Sequenced: PBMCs or T cells enriched from blood (not recorded which). CDR3 bases: TGTGCCAGTGCCCCACGACTAGCGGGGGGAAACAGAAACACCGGGGAGCTGTTTTTT. Translated: CASAPRLAGGNRNTGELFF.